This TCR beta chain was recorded in a study of OX40 agonist ivuxolimab in advanced cancers. CDR1 and CDR2 from the germline V gene are SEHNR and FQNEAQ (reference sequence). V dropped 5 bases and J dropped 4; count of bases not matched to a gene: 6. The CDR3 length is 15 residues. This table comes from immunoSEQ multiplex PCR, and its TCRdb copy is limited to in-frame clones, with some not included. This sample has roughly 67,000 clones, with more than 85% found just once. Patients had blood sampled at baseline and again on cycle 4 day 1 and cycle 7 day 1. The rearrangement joins TRBV7-9 to TRBJ2-7; TRBD1 aligns across 12 bases. This clonotype was sampled from an adult with an advanced solid tumor such as melanoma, head and neck, liver or kidney cancer. Sequences were derived from CD4+ or CD8+ T cells sorted from blood, sampled in a trial of the OX40 agonist ivuxolimab. CDR3 in DNA: TGTGCCAGCAGCGTGGGACAGGGGGCTAAGTACGAGCAGTACTTC. Its protein is CASSVGQGAKYEQYF.